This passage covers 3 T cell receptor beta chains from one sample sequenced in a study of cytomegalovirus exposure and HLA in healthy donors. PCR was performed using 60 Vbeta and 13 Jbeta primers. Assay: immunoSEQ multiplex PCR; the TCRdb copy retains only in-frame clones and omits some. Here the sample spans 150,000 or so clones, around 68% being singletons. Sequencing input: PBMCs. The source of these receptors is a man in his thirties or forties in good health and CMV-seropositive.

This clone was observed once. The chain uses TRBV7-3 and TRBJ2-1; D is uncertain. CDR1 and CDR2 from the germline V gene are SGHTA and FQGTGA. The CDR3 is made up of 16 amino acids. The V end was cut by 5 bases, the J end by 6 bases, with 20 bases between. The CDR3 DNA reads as TGTGCCAGCAGCCGGTTTGCGGAGAAAATGCTCAATGAGCAGTTCTTC. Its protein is CASSRFAEKMLNEQFF. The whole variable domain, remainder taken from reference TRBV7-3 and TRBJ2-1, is GAGVSQTPSNKVTEKGKYVELRCDPISGHTALYWYRQSLGQGPEFLIYFQGTGAADDSGLPNDRFFAVRPEGSVSTLKIQRTERGDSAVYLCASSRFAEKMLNEQFFGPGTRLTVL.

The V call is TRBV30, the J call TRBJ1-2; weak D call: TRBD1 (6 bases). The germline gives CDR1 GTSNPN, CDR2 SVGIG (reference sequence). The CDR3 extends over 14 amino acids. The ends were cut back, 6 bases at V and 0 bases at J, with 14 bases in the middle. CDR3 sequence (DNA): TGTGCCTGCTCAGCAGGGGTTACTAACTATGGCTACACCTTC. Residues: CACSAGVTNYGYTF. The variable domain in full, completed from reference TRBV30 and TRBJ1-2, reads SQTIHQWPATLVQPVGSPLSLECTVEGTSNPNLYWYRQAAGRGLQLLFYSVGIGQISSEVPQNLSASRPQDRQFILSSKKLLLSDSGFYLCACSAGVTNYGYTFGSGTRLTVV.

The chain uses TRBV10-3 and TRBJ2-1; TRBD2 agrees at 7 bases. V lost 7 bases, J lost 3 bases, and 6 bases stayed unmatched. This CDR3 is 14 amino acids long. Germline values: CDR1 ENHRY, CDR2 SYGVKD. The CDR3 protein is CAITPASGYNEQFF. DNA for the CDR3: TGTGCCATCACCCCGGCTAGCGGCTACAATGAGCAGTTCTTC.